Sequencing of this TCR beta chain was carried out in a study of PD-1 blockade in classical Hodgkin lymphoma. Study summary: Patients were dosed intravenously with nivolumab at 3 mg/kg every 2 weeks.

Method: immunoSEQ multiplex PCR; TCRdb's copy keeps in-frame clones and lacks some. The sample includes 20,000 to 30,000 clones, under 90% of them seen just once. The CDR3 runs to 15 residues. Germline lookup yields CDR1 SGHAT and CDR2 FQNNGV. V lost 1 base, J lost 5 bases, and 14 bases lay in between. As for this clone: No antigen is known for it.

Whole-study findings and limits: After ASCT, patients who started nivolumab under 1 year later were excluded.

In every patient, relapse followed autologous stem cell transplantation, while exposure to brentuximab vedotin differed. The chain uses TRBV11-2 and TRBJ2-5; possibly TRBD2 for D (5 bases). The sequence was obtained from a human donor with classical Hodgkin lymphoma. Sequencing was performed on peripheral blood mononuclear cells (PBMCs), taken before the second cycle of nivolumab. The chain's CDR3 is CASSLGSRDLETQYF. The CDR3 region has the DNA TGTGCCAGCAGCTTAGGGTCCCGGGATTTGGAGACCCAGTACTTC.